Detailed here is one TCR beta chain. This entry comes from a study of patients and donors after allogeneic stem cell transplantation. TCRdb processed the RT-PCR reads anew with MiXCR; each CDR3 protein has one entry. The sample consists of about 70,000 distinct CDR3 sequences, approximately 26% of them appearing once. Germline CDR1 is LNHNV and CDR2 is YYDKDF (reference sequence). The CDR3 has 15 residues. Between the trimmed V and J ends, which lost 4 bases and 6 bases, there was a span of 15 bases. Sequenced material: blood, either unsorted or a sorted T cell fraction (not recorded which). This clonotype was sampled from a human donor who was either an allogeneic HSCT recipient or a stem cell or donor lymphocyte infusion donor (not recorded which). It is not recorded whose cells these are; they may come from a transplant donor. This chain joins TRBV15 and TRBJ2-2; a weak D match, TRBD2 (5 bases). CDR3 sequence reads: CATSNGVAGAGELFF. The DNA for the CDR3 is TGTGCCACCAGCAATGGAGTCGCCGGGGCCGGGGAGCTGTTTTTT.